This TCR beta chain was found in a study of cytomegalovirus exposure and HLA in healthy donors. General study points: A later analysis reported that several of the most significant clusters appeared to be linked to common viral pathogens, among them Epstein-Barr virus. Analysis was performed later, and it showed HLA-associated TCR beta chains to be more clonally expanded than equally common others.

In regard to this clone: Its specificity is unknown.

Vbeta (60) and Jbeta (13) primers were used in the PCR. Original data processing: In a later analysis, some 80 million unique TCR beta chains included roughly 11 million shared by two or more donors. The repertoire was sequenced with immunoSEQ multiplex PCR; TCRdb's copy has only in-frame clones and lacks some. The DNA gave D and trimming, while V, J and clone size come from that table. The table shows roughly 180,000 clones, with more than 65% occurring only once. All donors participated as healthy donors of bone marrow. The V gene lost 2 bases and the J gene lost 2 bases, with 10 bases spanning the gap. CDR1 is GTSNPN and CDR2 is SVGIG in the germline V gene (reference sequence). This CDR3 comprises 14 residues.

Material for sequencing was PBMCs. The chain carries TRBV30 and TRBJ1-3, with D hard to call. The source is a young man in good health and CMV-seronegative. CDR3 nucleotides: TGTGCCTGGAGTCCAGACGCGGCTGGAAACACCATATATTTT. It yields the protein CAWSPDAAGNTIYF.